This T cell receptor beta chain was obtained from a study of blood T cell repertoires in COVID-19 (dated by TCRdb to 2020 to 2021). Context from the whole study: Samples from collaborators originated in the United States, Italy and Spain and spanned both the acute and convalescent phases of COVID-19. The prospective study material was composed of cDNA or gDNA derived from T cells, B-cell-depleted T cells, or PBMCs. The dataset comprised deeply sampled blood TCRbeta repertoires from subjects exposed to, actively infected with, or recovered from COVID-19. The repertoires were released in a freely available public database intended as a resource for research on the immune response to SARS-CoV-2. The samples were drawn from two sources: the first 160 participants of the ongoing ImmuneRACE study, and 1,000 to 1,500 subjects contributed by 6 global collaborators. A de-identified subject ID, COVID-19 status, age in years and sex were almost always included in the sample metadata. Where HLA class I and class II types were available, the types were taken from metadata supplied by the sample provider, not from assay-based typing. What the work shows at the level of the full study, not this receptor alone: Clinical and demographic metadata were provided uncurated, with the amount varying by source and participant.

V sheds 3 bases and J sheds 2 bases, leaving 11 bases between their ends. The germline V gene provides CDR1 SQVTM and CDR2 ANQGSEA. Taken from cysteine to phenylalanine, the CDR3 has 14 residues. Only the CDR3 portion is preserved as DNA: 42 bases, with reading frame beginning at the first base. The immunoSEQ Assay, a bias-controlled multiplex PCR, was used to amplify TCRbeta CDR3 regions from genomic DNA. In the original analysis: The number of nucleated cells in each sample was estimated by amplification of reference gene primers within the assay. To quantify the absolute abundance of each unique TCRbeta CDR3 rearrangement, sequence reads were collapsed and filtered. Productive Simpson clonality was computed per sample as the square root of Simpson's diversity index over productive rearrangements. TCRdb took this table from immuneACCESS and kept in-frame rearrangements with V and J called. Such tables lack part of the clones; where checked against another copy, unresolved V genes explain under half of the gap, and the rest is unexplained. V and J calls and clone size are those listed in that table; D and trimming were worked out from the DNA. Recorded for this sample are some 130,000 clones; around 89% of them occurred a single time. The ten top clones hold less than 5.5% of the sample.

Concerning this clone: The antigen it recognizes is unknown. Qualities for individual bases were not recorded, and no much larger clone is one base off.

One collaborating source in Seattle enrolled patients during active infection and followed them longitudinally through the course of disease. The collaborating institutions used their own protocols to collect whole blood in K2EDTA tubes. For TCRbeta analysis, collaborators shipped samples in one of three forms: frozen whole blood, isolated PBMCs, or DNA extracted from either of those sample types. The chain employs TRBV29-1 and TRBJ1-3, with TRBD1 as a weak D call on 6 bases. This clonotype originated in a man aged 55-75 years with COVID-19, enrolled during active disease. Sample: peripheral blood. The sequenced DNA: TGCAGCGTTGAGAAGGGGGAGACTGGAAACACCATATATTTT. Translated, it gives CSVEKGETGNTIYF.